One and the same sample provided the 2 T cell receptor beta chains below, sequenced in a study of response to subunit inactivated influenza vaccine. TCRdb ran MiXCR on the RT-PCR reads and lists one entry per CDR3 protein. This table has hundreds of thousands of distinct CDR3 sequences, under 9% appearing once. Sequenced material: PBMCs from blood, taken less than 25 months after vaccination. The receptors were gathered from a man aged 50-75 years who received an inactivated influenza vaccine.

This clonotype turned up a few times. The chain uses TRBV4-2 and TRBJ2-7; the D gene is possibly TRBD2 (6 bases). V was trimmed by 3 bases and J by 3 bases, leaving 15 bases between them. The germline V gene has CDR1 LGHNA and CDR2 YNFKEQ. CDR3 length: 15 amino acids. Written as DNA, the CDR3 is TGTGCCAGCAGCCAGGGACTCGACAGCCTCTACGAGCAGTACTTC. This sequence encodes CASSQGLDSLYEQYF.

This clonotype was detected only a few times. CDR3 loop: CSAVYSLGNQPQHF. For the CDR3, the DNA is TGCAGTGCAGTCTACAGTTTAGGAAATCAGCCCCAGCATTTT. This chain links TRBV20-1 with TRBJ1-5; D gene unclear. V lost 6 bases and J lost 4, with 16 bases in between. This CDR3 has 14 residues. Germline V gene lookup returns CDR1 DFQATT and CDR2 SNEGSKA (reference sequence).